This TCR beta chain was captured in a study of T cell repertoires in cytomegalovirus infection (dated by TCRdb to between 2018 and 2020). Background on the whole study: Donor HLA type was relevant to the analysis, as public TCR beta signatures indicated carriage of CMV infection together with the matching HLA type. Summary of the overall study and its limitations: In both this cohort and an independent roughly 360-donor cohort, the cumulative frequency of public TCR beta family members distinguished carriers of CMV infection plus the relevant HLA type. The ex vivo response was dominated by HLA-C-restricted CMV-specific TCR beta clonotypes, which also provided the single most frequent clonotype in two of eight donors.

The sequencing machine was an Illumina HiSeq 1500. TCRdb redid the processing of the public reads, applying fastp at Q25 and MiXCR, and retained in-frame beta chains. All rows with the same CDR3 protein become a single entry with the most common DNA and genes. The sample table contains around 530,000 distinct CDR3 sequences; only one count was recorded for more than 15% of them. Clones ranked in the top ten supply roughly 25% of the sample. This clonotype was seen many times. Its target antigen remains unknown. No clone much larger than this one lies a single base away; base qualities are absent. From the cysteine through the phenylalanine, the CDR3 covers 11 amino acids. The kept DNA is CDR3 alone, 33 bases in frame from the first base. V is reduced by 8 bases and J by 8 bases, leaving a spacing of 12 bases between them. CDR1 LNHDA and CDR2 SQIVND were looked up in the germline V gene (reference sequence).

Sequencing was done on a sample of CD8+ T cells from PBMCs. The chain links TRBV19 with TRBJ1-2; the D gene is unclear. The sequence came from a human donor in good health (CMV status not recorded). Some clones in this sample may be carry-over from other donors' samples. The CDR3 corresponds to CASFGRMGYTF. The nucleotide sequence is given as TGTGCCAGTTTCGGACGGATGGGCTACACCTTC.